These 30 T cell receptor beta chains share one sample of origin, sequenced in a study of T cells in tuberculosis. Sequenced by immunoSEQ multiplex PCR; TCRdb stores in-frame clones only, minus some. The table shows around 38,000 clones, with roughly 93% occurring only once. The sample consisted of PBMCs. The origin of the receptors is a donor aged 10 to 29 with latent tuberculosis or without tuberculosis infection.

The V call is TRBV27, the J call TRBJ1-2, with 8 bases aligning to TRBD1. CDR3 length equals 16 residues. CDR1 and CDR2 (germline): MNHEY, SMNVEV (reference sequence). Losses at the gene ends were 4 bases for V and 8 bases for J; bases not matched to a gene: 15. DNA for the CDR3: TGTGCCAGCAGTTCGAGGACAGGGATAAGAGAGGGGGGCTACACCTTC. This encodes CASSSRTGIREGGYTF.

The count of this clone is one. V and J are TRBV5-8 and TRBJ1-4, with 7 bases fitting TRBD1. The CDR3 has 13 amino acids. Looked up from germline, CDR1 is SGHTS and CDR2 is YDEGEE. Trimming cost V 0 bases and J 7 bases; bases outside gene matches: 0. The CDR3 protein is CASSLAGGEKLFF. In DNA form, the CDR3 reads TGTGCCAGCAGCTTGGCAGGGGGTGAAAAACTGTTTTTT.

V usage is TRBV19 and J usage is TRBJ1-4, with unresolved D. The CDR3 runs 15 residues. V was cut by 5 bases and J by 8 bases, with 18 bases left in between. In germline, CDR1 is LNHDA, CDR2 SQIVND (reference sequence). CDR3 sequence (DNA): TGTGCCAGTAGTTCCCGACTACTCCCCGACGAAAAACTGTTTTTT. This codes for CASSSRLLPDEKLFF.

V is TRBV5-7 and J is TRBJ2-7, with 11 bases fitting TRBD1. TRBV5-7 is identified as an open reading frame with a role that is uncertain. V dropped 4 bases and J dropped 0; count of bases not matched to a gene: 3. This CDR3 comprises 15 residues. Here the CDR3 reads CASSRGQGVSYEQYF. In DNA, the CDR3 is TGTGCCAGCAGCCGGGGACAGGGGGTCTCCTACGAGCAGTACTTC.

The chain employs TRBV2 and TRBJ2-7; D possibly corresponds to TRBD1 (6 bases). The germline CDR1 and CDR2 sequences are SNHLY and FYNNEI. Trimming pared 6 bases from V and 3 bases from J, leaving 15 bases between. The CDR3 consists of 14 residues. CDR3 DNA: TGTGCCAGCAGATCGAAGGGACATATCTACGAGCAGTACTTC. Translated: CASRSKGHIYEQYF. The variable domain in full, completed from reference TRBV2 and TRBJ2-7, reads EPEVTQTPSHQVTQMGQEVILRCVPISNHLYFYWYRQILGQKVEFLVSFYNNEISEKSEIFDDQFSVERPDGSNFTLKIRSTKLEDSAMYFCASRSKGHIYEQYFGPGTRLTVT.

The chain links TRBV19 to TRBJ1-5, with 7 bases fitting TRBD1. The CDR3 consists of 18 residues. Trimming at V came to 10 bases and at J to 7 bases, leaving 25 bases not matched to a gene. In germline, CDR1 is LNHDA, CDR2 SQIVND (reference sequence). This chain's CDR3 is CATHPTGQGGLSEQPQHF. CDR3 nucleotide sequence: TGTGCCACCCACCCCACGGGGCAGGGGGGCCTCTCGGAACAGCCCCAGCATTTT.

This clone was counted only a few times. V and J are TRBV10-3 and TRBJ1-2, with 10 positions matching TRBD1. Trimming took 11 bases from V and 6 from J; bases not matched to a gene: 9. Germline values: CDR1 ENHRY, CDR2 SYGVKD. CDR3 size: 13 residues. The CDR3 here is CASQPGTGDGYTF. In DNA, the CDR3 is TGTGCCTCACAGCCCGGGACAGGGGATGGCTACACCTTC.

CDR3: CASSLVEGTGSPLHF. For the CDR3, the DNA is TGTGCCAGCAGCTTAGTGGAGGGGACAGGTTCACCCCTCCACTTT. V is TRBV7-8 and J is TRBJ1-6; 8 nucleotides align to TRBD1. This CDR3 is 15 amino acids long. The germline gives CDR1 SGHVS, CDR2 FQNEAQ. J lost 9 bases, V lost 1 base, and 5 bases had no gene match.

This chain uses TRBV6-4 with TRBJ2-6, with D possibly matching TRBD1 (6 bases). Germline CDR1 MRHNA, CDR2 SNTAGT. Trimming cost V 8 bases and J 0 bases, with 11 bases left between them. The CDR3 is 15 amino acids. CDR3 nucleotides: TGTGCCAGCTCGGGACACCTCTCTGGGGCCAACGTCCTGACTTTC. This encodes CASSGHLSGANVLTF.

The CDR3 region has the DNA TGTGCCACCAGCAGAGCGGGGACTGAAGAGACCCAGTACTTC. This codes for CATSRAGTEETQYF. The chain uses TRBV15 and TRBJ2-5; possible D gene TRBD2, 6 bases. The CDR3 consists of 14 residues. Germline CDR1 reads LNHNV; CDR2 reads YYDKDF (reference sequence). V was cut by 1 base and J by 3 bases, with 9 bases left in between.

DNA of the CDR3: TGTGCCAGCAGCTTAGAGCACGGAGCCTACGAGCAGTACTTC. It translates to CASSLEHGAYEQYF. The rearrangement joins TRBV7-6 to TRBJ2-7; D gene ambiguous. Germline CDR1 reads SGHVS; CDR2 reads FNYEAQ. The CDR3 is 14 residues long. Trimming took 1 base from V and 2 from J, leaving 9 bases between them.

The J gene is TRBJ1-2, the V gene TRBV2; D not resolved. Per the germline V gene, CDR1 is SNHLY and CDR2 is FYNNEI. The CDR3 has 13 residues. V dropped 4 bases and J dropped 5 bases, with 11 bases sitting between them. The CDR3, as DNA: TGTGCCAGCAGTGTTGAGGCGCAGTATGGCTACACCTTC. Amino acids: CASSVEAQYGYTF.

The gene calls are TRBV19 and TRBJ1-2; TRBD1 matches 7 bases. Trimming at V came to 6 bases and at J to 9 bases, leaving 4 bases not matched to a gene. This CDR3 spans 11 amino acids. Germline CDR1 is LNHDA and CDR2 is SQIVND (reference sequence). CDR3 coding DNA: TGTGCCAGTAGAACAGGGGTTAGCTACACCTTC. Translating gives CASRTGVSYTF.

This CDR3 is CASSARGPQETQYF. The CDR3 DNA is TGTGCCAGCAGTGCCAGGGGTCCACAAGAGACCCAGTACTTC. The V gene is TRBV6-1, the J gene TRBJ2-5; D is possibly TRBD1 (6 bases). CDR1 is MNHNS, CDR2 SASEGT, per germline. V dropped 4 bases and J dropped 2 bases, with 11 bases sitting between them. CDR3 size: 14 residues.

The rearrangement links TRBV6-5 to TRBJ2-6; D is possibly TRBD2 (5 bases). This CDR3 is 12 amino acids long. CDR1 MNHEY and CDR2 SVGAGI come from the germline V gene. CDR3 bases: TGTGCTTCGGGATCCGGGGCCAACGTCCTGACTTTC. As protein: CASGSGANVLTF.

The rearrangement uses TRBV19 and TRBJ2-7; 8 bases map to TRBD1. Germline CDR1 is LNHDA and CDR2 is SQIVND (reference sequence). V gave up 1 base and J gave up 2 bases; unmatched junction bases: 4. This CDR3 has 15 amino acids. The CDR3 sequence: CASSIGTGNTYEQYF. The DNA for the CDR3 is TGTGCCAGTAGTATAGGGACAGGGAATACCTACGAGCAGTACTTC. Filled out from reference TRBV19 and TRBJ2-7, the complete variable domain reads DGGITQSPKYLFRKEGQNVTLSCEQNLNHDAMYWYRQDPGQGLRLIYYSQIVNDFQKGDIAEGYSVSREKKESFPLTVTSAQKNPTAFYLCASSIGTGNTYEQYFGPGTRLTVT.

This chain joins TRBV6-1 and TRBJ2-1, with 9 bases that match TRBD2. The trim removed 8 bases at V and 6 bases at J, leaving 11 bases unmatched. The CDR3 consists of 15 residues. Germline CDR1 and CDR2: MNHNS and SASEGT. The CDR3 spells CASPPTLAGTNEQFF. The CDR3 bases are TGTGCCAGCCCCCCTACGCTAGCGGGGACCAATGAGCAGTTCTTC.

This clone was observed a few times. The CDR3 DNA reads as TGTGCCAGCAGTCTCGACAGCTATGGCTACACCTTC. It is translated as CASSLDSYGYTF. This sequence joins TRBV28 and TRBJ1-2, with D possibly being TRBD1 (5 bases). The germline V and J ends were trimmed by 5 bases and 4 bases, with 8 bases remaining between them. CDR1 MDHEN and CDR2 SYDVKM come from the germline V gene. The CDR3 runs to 12 residues.

The V call is TRBV4-1, the J call TRBJ1-3; no firm D call. The V gene's germline CDR1 is MGHRA and CDR2 YSYEKL. This CDR3 comprises 15 residues. Trimming left V 4 bases short and J 1 base short, with 11 bases between. The CDR3 loop reads CASSPPYNSGNTIYF. The CDR3 region has the DNA TGCGCCAGCAGCCCCCCTTACAATTCTGGAAACACCATATATTTT.

CDR3 in amino acids: CASSIDGTEYYGYTF. Here the CDR3 DNA reads TGTGCCAGTAGTATAGACGGGACAGAGTACTATGGCTACACCTTC. This chain uses TRBV19 with TRBJ1-2; 7 bases agree with TRBD1. CDR3 length: 15 amino acids. V was clipped by 0 bases and J by 3 bases; unmatched bases: 4. Germline-derived CDR1 and CDR2 are LNHDA and SQIVND (reference sequence).

V is TRBV6-1 and J is TRBJ2-7, with D maybe TRBD1 (5 bases). Trimming took 5 bases from V and 4 from J, leaving 15 bases between them. CDR3 length equals 14 residues. Germline V CDR1 and CDR2: MNHNS, SASEGT. DNA for the CDR3: TGTGCCAGCAGTAGGCAACAGGAAAATTACGAGCAGTACTTC. The encoded protein is CASSRQQENYEQYF.

The genes are TRBV6-5 and TRBJ1-2; D remains ambiguous. V gave up 9 bases and J gave up 7 bases, with 9 bases separating them. This CDR3 has 10 amino acids. The germline V gene has CDR1 MNHEY and CDR2 SVGAGI. DNA of the CDR3: TGTGCCAGGGGCACCCCTGGCTACACCTTC. It is translated as CARGTPGYTF.

Only one count was recorded for this clone. The J gene is TRBJ2-1, the V gene TRBV4-2, with TRBD2 identical over 9 bases. This CDR3 contains 14 residues. The junction had 4 bases not matched to a gene; V was cut back by 4 bases and J by 6 bases. CDR1 is LGHNA, CDR2 YNFKEQ, per germline. CDR3 sequence reads: CASSLGLAPNEQFF. The DNA for the CDR3 is TGTGCCAGCAGCCTGGGACTAGCACCCAATGAGCAGTTCTTC.

The chain recombines TRBV6-1 with TRBJ2-3; no reliable D call. V lost 3 bases and J 0 bases, leaving 13 bases between the germline ends. The germline V gene encodes CDR1 MNHNS and CDR2 SASEGT. This CDR3 region has 16 residues. The CDR3 region is CASSETPRVSTDTQYF. DNA of the CDR3: TGTGCCAGCAGTGAGACCCCCCGGGTGAGCACAGATACGCAGTATTTT.

The V gene is TRBV5-1, the J gene TRBJ2-7; a weak D match, TRBD2 (6 bases). Germline V gene sequence: CDR1 SGHRS, CDR2 YFSETQ. V dropped 4 bases and J dropped 2 bases, with 13 bases sitting between them. The CDR3 consists of 14 residues. DNA for the CDR3: TGCGCCAGCAGCCCAGAGCGGGCAACCTACGAGCAGTACTTC. It specifies CASSPERATYEQYF.

The DNA for the CDR3 is TGTGCCAGCCGAGATCTGGGGCTCAACACTGAAGCTTTCTTT. Amino acid sequence: CASRDLGLNTEAFF. The chain carries TRBV27 and TRBJ1-1; a weak D match, TRBD1 (5 bases). CDR1 is MNHEY, CDR2 SMNVEV, per germline (reference sequence). Trimming shortened V by 8 bases and J by 2 bases, and 15 bases separated the two germline ends. The CDR3 consists of 14 residues.

The gene calls are TRBV28 and TRBJ2-3, with TRBD1 matching 7 bases. V was pared by 6 bases and J by 3 bases, with 18 bases of the junction left unmatched. This CDR3 is 18 amino acids long. CDR1 and CDR2 (germline): MDHEN, SYDVKM. The CDR3 sequence is CASSLLLDRAPATDTQYF. Written as DNA, the CDR3 is TGTGCCAGCAGCCTACTACTCGACAGGGCTCCTGCTACAGATACGCAGTATTTT.

This clone was observed a single time. The chain carries TRBV11-2 and TRBJ2-3, with 8 bases identical to TRBD2. CDR1 is SGHAT, CDR2 FQNNGV, per germline. The CDR3 sequence is 16 residues long. The trim removed 4 bases at V and 2 bases at J, leaving 8 bases unmatched. CDR3 in amino acids: CASSSLAGRPTDTQYF. CDR3 sequence (DNA): TGTGCCAGCAGCTCCTTAGCGGGGAGGCCCACAGATACGCAGTATTTT.

The chain couples TRBV25-1 to TRBJ1-2; D is possibly TRBD1 (6 bases). V dropped 4 bases and J dropped 4 bases, with 10 bases sitting between them. Germline V gene data show CDR1 as MGHDK and CDR2 as SYGVNS. The CDR3 loop spans 13 amino acids. In nucleotides, the CDR3 is TGTGCCAGCAGTGGGACAGAATTCTATGGCTACACCTTC. It codes for CASSGTEFYGYTF.

This chain links TRBV6-5 with TRBJ1-1; 8 nucleotides match TRBD1. The V gene end was trimmed by 4 bases and the J gene end by 1 base; junction bases not matched to a gene: 2. The CDR3 consists of 14 residues. Germline assignment: CDR1 MNHEY and CDR2 SVGAGI. The CDR3 region is CASSSGTGNTEAFF. The CDR3 bases are TGTGCCAGCAGTTCTGGGACAGGGAACACTGAAGCTTTCTTT.